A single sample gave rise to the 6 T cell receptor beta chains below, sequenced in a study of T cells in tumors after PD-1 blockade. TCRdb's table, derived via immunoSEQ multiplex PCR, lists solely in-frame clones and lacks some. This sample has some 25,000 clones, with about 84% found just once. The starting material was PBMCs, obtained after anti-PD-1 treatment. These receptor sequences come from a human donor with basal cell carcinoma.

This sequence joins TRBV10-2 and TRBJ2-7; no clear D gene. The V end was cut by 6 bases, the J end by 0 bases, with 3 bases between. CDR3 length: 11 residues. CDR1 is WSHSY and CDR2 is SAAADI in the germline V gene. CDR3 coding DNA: TGCGCCAGCAGGAGCTCCTACGAGCAGTACTTC. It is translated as CASRSSYEQYF.

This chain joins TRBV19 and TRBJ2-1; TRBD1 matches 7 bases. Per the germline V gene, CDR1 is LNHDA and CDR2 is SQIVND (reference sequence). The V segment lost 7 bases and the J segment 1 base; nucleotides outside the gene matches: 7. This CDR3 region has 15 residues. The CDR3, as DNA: TGTGCCAGTACCGACAGGGCCTATTCCTACAATGAGCAGTTCTTC. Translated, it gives CASTDRAYSYNEQFF.

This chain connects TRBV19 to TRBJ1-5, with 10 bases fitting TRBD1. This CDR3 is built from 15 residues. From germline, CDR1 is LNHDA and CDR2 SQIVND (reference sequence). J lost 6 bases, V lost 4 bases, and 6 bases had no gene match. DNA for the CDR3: TGTGCCAGTAGTACCGGGACAGGGGTAGGTCAGCCCCAGCATTTT. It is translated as CASSTGTGVGQPQHF.

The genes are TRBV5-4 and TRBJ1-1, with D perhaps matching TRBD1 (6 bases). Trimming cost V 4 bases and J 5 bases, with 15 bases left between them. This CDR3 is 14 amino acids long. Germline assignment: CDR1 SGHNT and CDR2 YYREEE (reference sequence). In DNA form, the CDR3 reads TGTGCCAGCAGCCCGATAGGGGGGCGGACTGAAGCTTTCTTT. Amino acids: CASSPIGGRTEAFF.

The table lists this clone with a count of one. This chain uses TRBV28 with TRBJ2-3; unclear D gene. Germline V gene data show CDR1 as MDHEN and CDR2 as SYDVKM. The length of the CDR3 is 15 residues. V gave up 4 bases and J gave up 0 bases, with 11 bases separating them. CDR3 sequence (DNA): TGTGCCAGCAGTTCGACTGGAACTAGCACAGATACGCAGTATTTT. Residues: CASSSTGTSTDTQYF. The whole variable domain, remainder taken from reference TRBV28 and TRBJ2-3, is DVKVTQSSRYLVKRTGEKVFLECVQDMDHENMFWYRQDPGLGLRLIYFSYDVKMKEKGDIPEGYSVSREKKERFSLILESASTNQTSMYLCASSSTGTSTDTQYFGPGTRLTVL.

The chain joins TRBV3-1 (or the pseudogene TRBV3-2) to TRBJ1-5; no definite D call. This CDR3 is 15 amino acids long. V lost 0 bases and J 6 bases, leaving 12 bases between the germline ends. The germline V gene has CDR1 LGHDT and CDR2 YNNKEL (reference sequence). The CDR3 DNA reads TGTGCCAGCAGCCAAGATACAAGCCCTTCTCAGCCCCAGCATTTT. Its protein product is CASSQDTSPSQPQHF.